This TCR beta chain originates from a study of OX40 agonist ivuxolimab in advanced cancers. The repertoire was sequenced with immunoSEQ multiplex PCR; TCRdb's copy has only in-frame clones and lacks some. In the table there are approximately 35,000 clones, around 85% of which are singletons. Blood draws occurred at baseline, cycle 4 day 1, and cycle 7 day 1. CDR1 and CDR2 (germline): SGHVS, FQNEAQ. V dropped 0 bases and J dropped 2 bases, with 8 bases sitting between them. This CDR3 is built from 15 residues. Note on this clone: Its antigen is unknown.

General study results and limits: Partial responders receiving 0.1-3.0 mg/kg showed among the lowest clonal expansion. Nonresponders, in some cases, also had low normalized T-cell clonal expansion.

The sample consisted of CD4+ or CD8+ T cells sorted from blood, taken in a trial of the OX40 agonist ivuxolimab. This sequence joins TRBV7-8 and TRBJ1-5; no reliable D call. The TCR originated in an adult with an advanced solid tumor such as melanoma, head and neck, liver or kidney cancer. CDR3 protein: CASSLAGNGNQPQHF. DNA for the CDR3: TGTGCCAGCAGCTTAGCTGGGAACGGCAATCAGCCCCAGCATTTT.